This TCR beta chain originates from a study of T-cell reconstitution after alpha-beta-depleted transplantation in children. General observations from the study: There were reportedly several hundred expanded graft clones from which alpha-beta T cells came about two months after transplant. Surviving thymic progenitors and recipient T cells were the source of high TCRbeta diversity at day 60 in some patients. One year after transplant, T-cell counts and diversity came mostly from newly produced T cells.

Unique molecular identifiers were incorporated during preparation of the TCRbeta library. MiXCR, applied by TCRdb to the PCR reads, yields one record per CDR3 protein. The sample yields about 980,000 distinct CDR3 sequences, roughly 31% seen once. Regarding this clonotype: Its antigen is as yet unknown.

From germline, CDR1 is MNHEY and CDR2 SVGAGI. There are 13 residues in the CDR3. J was trimmed by 16 bases and V by 6 bases; bases with no gene match: 10. The sequence was collected from a boy in the first two years of life who had a stem cell transplant for SCID, so the T cells may come from the graft donor. The V and J genes are TRBV6-5 and TRBJ1-6; 9 bases map to TRBD1. The sequenced sample was PBMCs, mostly from graft donor cells, obtained 360 days after TCRalphabeta/CD19-depleted stem cell transplant. CDR3 in amino acids: CASSYTYGQGLHF. Written as DNA, the CDR3 is TGTGCCAGCAGCTATACCTACGGACAGGGGCTCCACTTT.